Listed below are T cell receptor beta chains from one sample, sequenced in a study of cytomegalovirus exposure and HLA in healthy donors. The protocol was immunoSEQ multiplex PCR, while the TCRdb copy is restricted to in-frame clones and leaves out a portion. The sample consists of a few hundred thousand clones, around 90% of them appearing once. Sequencing used PBMCs. The receptors were sampled from a woman aged 18-29 years in good health and CMV-seronegative. Each CDR3 is given without its conserved first and last residue.

v_gene: TRBV11-1; CDR3aa: ASSSALPQQF
v_gene: TRBV21-1; CDR3aa: ASECSWGVADTQY
v_gene: TRBV6-1; CDR3aa: ASRFTGPSGNTIY
v_gene: TRBV13; CDR3aa: ASSADSGTNEQY
v_gene: TRBV30; CDR3aa: AWGAGTGTEAF
v_gene: TRBV7-3; CDR3aa: ASSPPGGTEQY
v_gene: TRBV6-1; CDR3aa: ASSETRRGYGYT
v_gene: TRBV2; CDR3aa: ASSAFRGTGGRQY
v_gene: TRBV25-1; CDR3aa: ASSGTGAHAEAF
v_gene: TRBV28; CDR3aa: ASSLEGIYGYT
v_gene: TRBV11-1; CDR3aa: ASSSDSRGYGYT
v_gene: TRBV19; CDR3aa: ASNPTTGGSEQY
v_gene: TRBV5-6; CDR3aa: ASSLLEGPFYNEQF
v_gene: TRBV5-1; CDR3aa: ASSLRHGSYEQY
v_gene: TRBV19; CDR3aa: ATNPKRDMNYGYT
v_gene: TRBV6-4; CDR3aa: ASSDKREGPDTQY
v_gene: TRBV7-9; CDR3aa: ASSLGVSNYGYT
v_gene: TRBV6-6; CDR3aa: ASSYGRRVSTDTQY
v_gene: TRBV5-6; CDR3aa: ASIKGQGDYEQY
v_gene: TRBV7-2; CDR3aa: ASSLSGWSNQPQH
v_gene: TRBV5-4; CDR3aa: ASSLVGQGNEQY
v_gene: TRBV18; CDR3aa: ASSPDSNYGYT
v_gene: TRBV5-1; CDR3aa: ASSLAGGRGEYEQY
v_gene: TRBV5-1; CDR3aa: ASSPGQGRYEQY
v_gene: TRBV4-3; CDR3aa: ASSQDVGVGATEAF
v_gene: TRBV5-4; CDR3aa: ASSSMEAAFTDTQY
v_gene: TRBV9; CDR3aa: ASSVTPGPPTGYGYT
v_gene: TRBV11-3; CDR3aa: ASSLEGDSYEQY
v_gene: TRBV9; CDR3aa: ASSVAASGANEQF
v_gene: TRBV5-1; CDR3aa: ASSPRTGTLLGSGNTIY
v_gene: TRBV15; CDR3aa: ATSSQGNYGYT
v_gene: TRBV25-1; CDR3aa: ARPGPGQGAGGPCEQF
v_gene: TRBV6-5; CDR3aa: ASRPGAGTYEQY